Listed here is a single T cell receptor beta chain. Additional DNA sequences in this sample encode the identical CDR3. Sequenced by immunoSEQ multiplex PCR; TCRdb stores in-frame clones only, minus some. The profile shows under 130,000 clones, over 75% of them singletons. The source of the sample is a study of blood T cell repertoires in COVID-19. The CDR3 consists of 12 residues. V shed 8 bases and J shed 1 base, with 5 bases lying between them. CDR1 is MNHEY, CDR2 SVGAGI, per germline. Sequenced: peripheral blood. This receptor was identified in a human donor in a cohort sampled during active or convalescent COVID-19. The chain joins TRBV6-5 to TRBJ2-2; D uncertain. The CDR3 reads CASAGNTGELFF. CDR3 coding DNA: TGTGCCAGCGCAGGGAACACCGGGGAGCTGTTTTTT.